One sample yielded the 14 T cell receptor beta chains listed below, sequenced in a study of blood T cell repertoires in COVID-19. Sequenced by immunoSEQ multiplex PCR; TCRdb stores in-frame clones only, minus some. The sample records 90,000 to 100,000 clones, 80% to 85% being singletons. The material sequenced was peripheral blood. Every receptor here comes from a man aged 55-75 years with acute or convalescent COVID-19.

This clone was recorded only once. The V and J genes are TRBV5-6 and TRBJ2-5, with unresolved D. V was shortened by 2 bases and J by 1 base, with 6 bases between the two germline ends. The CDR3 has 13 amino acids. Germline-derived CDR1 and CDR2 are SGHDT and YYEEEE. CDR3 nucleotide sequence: TGTGCCAGCAGCTTACTGTCCCAAGAGACCCAGTACTTC. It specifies CASSLLSQETQYF.

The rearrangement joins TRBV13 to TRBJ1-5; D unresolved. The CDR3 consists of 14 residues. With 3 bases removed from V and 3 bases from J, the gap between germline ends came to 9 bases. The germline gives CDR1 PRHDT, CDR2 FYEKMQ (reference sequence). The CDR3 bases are TGTGCCAGCAGCTTTCGGGGTTCCAATCAGCCCCAGCATTTT. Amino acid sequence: CASSFRGSNQPQHF.

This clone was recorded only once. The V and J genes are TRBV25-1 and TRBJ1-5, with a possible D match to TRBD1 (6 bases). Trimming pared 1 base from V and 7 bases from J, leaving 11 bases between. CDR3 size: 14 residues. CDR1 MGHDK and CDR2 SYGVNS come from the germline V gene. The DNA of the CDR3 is TGTGCCAGCAGTGAATGGGGGCAGGGGCAGCCCCAGCATTTT. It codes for CASSEWGQGQPQHF.

Here the CDR3 DNA reads TGTGCCACCAGTGATCCATCGGGGGAAGCTTTCTTT. Residues: CATSDPSGEAFF. The gene calls are TRBV24-1 and TRBJ1-1; no clear D gene. The CDR3 has 12 residues. Germline V gives CDR1 KGHDR, CDR2 SFDVKD. The ends were cut back, 3 bases at V and 8 bases at J, with 9 bases in the middle.

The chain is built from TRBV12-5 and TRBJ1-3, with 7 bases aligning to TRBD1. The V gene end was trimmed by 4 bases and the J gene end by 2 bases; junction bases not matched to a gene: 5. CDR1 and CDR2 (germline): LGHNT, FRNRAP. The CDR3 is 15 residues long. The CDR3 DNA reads TGTGCTAGTGGTTCGCCCGACAGGGCTGGAAACACCATATATTTT. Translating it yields CASGSPDRAGNTIYF.

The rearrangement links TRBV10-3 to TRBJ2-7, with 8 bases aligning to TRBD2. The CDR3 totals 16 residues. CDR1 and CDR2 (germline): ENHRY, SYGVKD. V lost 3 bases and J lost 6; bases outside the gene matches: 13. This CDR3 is CAISEIGGGQVGEQYF. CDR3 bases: TGTGCCATCAGTGAAATCGGGGGGGGCCAGGTGGGCGAGCAGTACTTC.

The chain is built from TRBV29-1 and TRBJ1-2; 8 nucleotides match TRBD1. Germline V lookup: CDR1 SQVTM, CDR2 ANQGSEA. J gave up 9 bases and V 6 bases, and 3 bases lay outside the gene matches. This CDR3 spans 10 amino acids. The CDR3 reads CSVRTGSYTF. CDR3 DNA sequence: TGCAGCGTGAGGACAGGGAGCTACACCTTC.

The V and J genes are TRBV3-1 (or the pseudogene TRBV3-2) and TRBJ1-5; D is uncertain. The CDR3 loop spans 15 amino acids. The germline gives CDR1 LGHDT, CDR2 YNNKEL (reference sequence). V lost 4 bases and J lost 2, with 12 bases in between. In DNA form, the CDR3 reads TGTGCCAGCAGCCCGGCGGGCGGACGCAATCAGCCCCAGCATTTT. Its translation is CASSPAGGRNQPQHF.

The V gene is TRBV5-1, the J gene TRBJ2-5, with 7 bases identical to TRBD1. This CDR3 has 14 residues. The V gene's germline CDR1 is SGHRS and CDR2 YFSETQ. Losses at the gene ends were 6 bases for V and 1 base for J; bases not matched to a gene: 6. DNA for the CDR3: TGCGCCAGCACCCCAGGGGGACCCCAAGAGACCCAGTACTTC. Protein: CASTPGGPQETQYF.

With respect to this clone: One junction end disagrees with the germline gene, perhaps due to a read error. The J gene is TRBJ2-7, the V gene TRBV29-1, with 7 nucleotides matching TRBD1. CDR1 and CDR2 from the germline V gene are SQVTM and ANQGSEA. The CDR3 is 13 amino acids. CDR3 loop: CSVEDRELTEQYF. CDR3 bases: TGCAGCGTCGAAGACAGGGAACTTACCGAGCAGTACTTC.

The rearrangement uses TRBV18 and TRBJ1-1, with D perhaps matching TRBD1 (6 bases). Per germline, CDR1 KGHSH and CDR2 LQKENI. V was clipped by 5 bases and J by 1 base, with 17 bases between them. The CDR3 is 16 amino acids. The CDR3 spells CASSIGDITSNTEAFF. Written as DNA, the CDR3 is TGTGCCAGCTCAATAGGGGACATCACCTCGAACACTGAAGCTTTCTTT.

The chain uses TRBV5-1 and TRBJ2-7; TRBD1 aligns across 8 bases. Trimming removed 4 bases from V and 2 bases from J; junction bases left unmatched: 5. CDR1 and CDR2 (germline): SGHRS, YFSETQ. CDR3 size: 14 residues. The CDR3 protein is CASSGNRGAYEQYF. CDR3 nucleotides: TGCGCCAGCAGCGGGAACAGGGGGGCCTACGAGCAGTACTTC.

CDR3 DNA sequence: TGTGCCAGCAGCCGGGGACAGACCAACTATGGCTACACCTTC. Its translation: CASSRGQTNYGYTF. The chain is built from TRBV3-1 (or the pseudogene TRBV3-2) and TRBJ1-2; 7 bases fit TRBD1. Germline V CDR1 and CDR2: LGHDT, YNNKEL (reference sequence). The CDR3 is 14 residues long. V trimming: 4 bases; J trimming: 2 bases; junction bases outside the gene matches: 4.

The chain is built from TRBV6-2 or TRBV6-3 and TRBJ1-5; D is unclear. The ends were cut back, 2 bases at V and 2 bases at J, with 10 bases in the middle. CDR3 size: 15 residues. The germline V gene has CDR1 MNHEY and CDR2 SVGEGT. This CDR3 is CASSYGIQGNQPQHF. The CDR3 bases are TGTGCCAGCAGTTACGGTATCCAGGGCAATCAGCCCCAGCATTTT.